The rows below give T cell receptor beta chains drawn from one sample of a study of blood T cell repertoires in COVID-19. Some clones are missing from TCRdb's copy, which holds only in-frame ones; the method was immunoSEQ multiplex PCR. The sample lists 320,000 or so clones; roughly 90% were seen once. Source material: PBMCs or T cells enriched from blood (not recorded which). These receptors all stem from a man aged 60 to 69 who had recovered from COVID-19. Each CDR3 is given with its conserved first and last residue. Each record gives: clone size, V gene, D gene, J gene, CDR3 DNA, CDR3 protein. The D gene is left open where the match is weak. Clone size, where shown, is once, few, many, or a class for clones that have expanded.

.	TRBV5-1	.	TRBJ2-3	TGCGCCAGCAGCTTGACCGGGTCCTACACAGATACGCAGTATTTT	CASSLTGSYTDTQYF
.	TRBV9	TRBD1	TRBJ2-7	TGTGCCAGCAGCGAAGGCGTCGGGACAGGGGCCCACGAGCAGTACTTC	CASSEGVGTGAHEQYF
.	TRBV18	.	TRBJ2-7	TGTGCCAGCTCACAACAATCCTCCTACGAGCAGTACTTC	CASSQQSSYEQYF
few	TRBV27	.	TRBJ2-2	TGTGCCAGCAGTTTGGTGTTAGTTGGCGGGGAGCTGTTTTTT	CASSLVLVGGELFF
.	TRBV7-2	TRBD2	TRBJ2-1	TGTGCCAGCAGCTTAGCGGGAGCGGGACCTTACAATGAGCAGTTCTTC	CASSLAGAGPYNEQFF
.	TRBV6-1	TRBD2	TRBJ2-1	TGTGCCAGTAAGACTAGCGGGAGAGGTAATGAGCAGTTCTTC	CASKTSGRGNEQFF
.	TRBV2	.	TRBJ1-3	TGTGCCAGCAGTGACCAGGGACTGAATGGAAACACCATATATTTT	CASSDQGLNGNTIYF
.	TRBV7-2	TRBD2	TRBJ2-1	TGTGCCAGCAGCTTAGCCCCTAGCGGGAGGGCCGGGGATGAGCAGTTCTTC	CASSLAPSGRAGDEQFF
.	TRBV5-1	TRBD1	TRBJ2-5	TGCGCCAGCAGCAGGGGGACAGGGGGGCCCCAAGAGACCCAGTACTTC	CASSRGTGGPQETQYF
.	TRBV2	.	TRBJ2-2	TGTGCCAGCACGACAGTACTAACCGGGGAGCTGTTTTTT	CASTTVLTGELFF
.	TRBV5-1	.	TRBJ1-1	TGCGCCAGCAGCTTAAACCCCGGTATGAACACTGAAGCTTTCTTT	CASSLNPGMNTEAFF
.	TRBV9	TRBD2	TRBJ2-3	TGTGCCAGCAGCGAGGGACTAGCGATGAGCACAGATACGCAGTATTTT	CASSEGLAMSTDTQYF
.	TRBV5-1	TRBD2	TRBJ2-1	TGCGCCAGCAGCGGCCGGACTAGCGGGAGTGTAAATGAGCAGTTCTTC	CASSGRTSGSVNEQFF
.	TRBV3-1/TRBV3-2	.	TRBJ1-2	TGTGCCAGCAGCCAAGGCACCGGACAGCTTTCTTATGGCTACACCTTC	CASSQGTGQLSYGYTF
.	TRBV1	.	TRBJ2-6	TGCACCAGCAGTAGTGATTGTTTGTGCACTCGGGCCAACGTCCTGACTTTC	CTSSSDCLCTRANVLTF
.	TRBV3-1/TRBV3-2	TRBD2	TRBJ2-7	TGTGCCAGCAGGGGAGGGACTAGCGGCTCCTACGAGCAGTACTTC	CASRGGTSGSYEQYF
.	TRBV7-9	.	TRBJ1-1	TGTGCCAGCAGCTTAGAGGGGGAGGGTGAAGCTTTCTTT	CASSLEGEGEAFF
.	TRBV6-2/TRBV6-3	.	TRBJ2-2	TGTGCCAGCAGTTACTACGGAGGTAATATGACCGGGGAGCTGTTTTTT	CASSYYGGNMTGELFF
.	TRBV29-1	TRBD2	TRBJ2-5	TGCAGCATAGGGACTAGCGGGAGGCCCGCCCAAGAGACCCAGTACTTC	CSIGTSGRPAQETQYF
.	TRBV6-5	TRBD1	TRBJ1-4	TGTGCCAGCAGTACACGGACAGGGGGTGTTGAAAAACTGTTTTTT	CASSTRTGGVEKLFF
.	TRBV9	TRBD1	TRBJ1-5	TGTGCCAGCAGCCAGGACGGGACAGCCAATCAGCCCCAGCATTTT	CASSQDGTANQPQHF
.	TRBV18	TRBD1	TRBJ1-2	TGTGCCAGCTCACCACGGACAGGGCTGGGCTATGGCTACACCTTC	CASSPRTGLGYGYTF
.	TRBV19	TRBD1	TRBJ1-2	TGTGCCAGTAGTATAGATAACAGGGGGTATGGCTACACCTTC	CASSIDNRGYGYTF
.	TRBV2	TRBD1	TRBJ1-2	TGTGCCAGCAGTGAAGGGCAGGGGGCTAACTATGGCTACACCTTC	CASSEGQGANYGYTF
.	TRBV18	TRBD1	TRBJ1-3	TGTGCCAGCTCACCGCAGACAGGGGGAAACACCATATATTTT	CASSPQTGGNTIYF
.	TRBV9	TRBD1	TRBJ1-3	TGTGCCAGCAGCGGACCCGGGACAGGCTCTGGAAACACCATATATTTT	CASSGPGTGSGNTIYF
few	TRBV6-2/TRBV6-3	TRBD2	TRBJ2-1	TGTGCCAGCAGTAGGGGACTAGGTGGTTACAATGAGCAGTTCTTC	CASSRGLGGYNEQFF
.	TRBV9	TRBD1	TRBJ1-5	TGTGCCAGCAGCACGGGGACAGGGGGCAATCAGCCCCAGCATTTT	CASSTGTGGNQPQHF
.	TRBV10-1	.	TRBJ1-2	TGCGCCAGCAGTAAAGACAGGAGGTCCGATGGCTACACCTTC	CASSKDRRSDGYTF
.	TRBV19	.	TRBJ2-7	TGTGCCAGTAGTATCTATAGAAGCCGGGACACGTCCTACGAGCAGTACTTC	CASSIYRSRDTSYEQYF
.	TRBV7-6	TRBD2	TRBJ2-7	TGTGCCAGCAGCTTGGCTAGCGGCGTCGACGAGCAGTACTTC	CASSLASGVDEQYF
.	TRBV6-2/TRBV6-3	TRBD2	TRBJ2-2	TGTGCCAGCAGTAGCGGGAATGCCGGGGAGCTGTTTTTT	CASSSGNAGELFF
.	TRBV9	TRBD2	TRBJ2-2	TGTGCCAGCAGCGCCAACTCACTAGCGGGAGGGACCGGGGAGCTGTTTTTT	CASSANSLAGGTGELFF
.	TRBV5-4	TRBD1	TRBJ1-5	TGTGCCAGCAGCCTGGACAGGGATCAGCCCCAGCATTTT	CASSLDRDQPQHF
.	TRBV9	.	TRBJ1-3	TGTGCCAGCAGCGCCACCCAAGAGCGTCGGGGAAACACCATATATTTT	CASSATQERRGNTIYF
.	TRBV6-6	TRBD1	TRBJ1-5	TGTGCCAGCAGTCCCTCCGGGACAGGCGTGCCTTATAGCAATCAGCCCCAGCATTTT	CASSPSGTGVPYSNQPQHF
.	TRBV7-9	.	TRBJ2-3	TGTGCCAGCAGCCCAGGGGTGGGGCCCGATACGCAGTATTTT	CASSPGVGPDTQYF
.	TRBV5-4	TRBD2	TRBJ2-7	TGTGCCAGCAGTCCCGGGACTAGAGGTTACGAGCAGTACTTC	CASSPGTRGYEQYF
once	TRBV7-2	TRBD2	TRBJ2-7	TGTGCCAGCAGCTTATGGGTAGCGGGAAGCTACGAGCAGTACTTC	CASSLWVAGSYEQYF
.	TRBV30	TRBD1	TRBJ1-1	TGTGCCTGGACAGTAGGACAGGGGTGGACTGAAGCCTTCTTT	CAWTVGQGWTEAFF
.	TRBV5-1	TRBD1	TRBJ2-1	TGCGCCAGCAGCTTGGGACAGGGATGGAATGAGCAGTTCTTC	CASSLGQGWNEQFF
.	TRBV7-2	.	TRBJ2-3	TGTGCCAGCAGCTTAGTCCTATTCGTCGGAGCCGGGGCAGATACGCAGTATTTT	CASSLVLFVGAGADTQYF
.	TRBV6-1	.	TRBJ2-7	TGTGCCAGCAGTGAATTAGTATTGCGCACGGACGAGCAGTACTTC	CASSELVLRTDEQYF
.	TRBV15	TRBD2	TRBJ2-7	TGTGCCACCAGCAGTGGGACTAGCGAAACCTACGAGCAGTACTTC	CATSSGTSETYEQYF
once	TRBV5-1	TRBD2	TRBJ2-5	TGCGCCAGCAGCAGTACTACTAGCGGGCCCGCGATGACCCAGTACTTC	CASSSTTSGPAMTQYF
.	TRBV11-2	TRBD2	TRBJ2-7	TGTGCCAGCAGCTTAAGCCTAGCGGGAAGCCATACCTACGAGCAGTACTTC	CASSLSLAGSHTYEQYF
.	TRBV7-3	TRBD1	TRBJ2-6	TGTGCCAGCAGCCCACAGGGGACAGGCAGTAGATCTGGGGCCAACGTCCTGACTTTC	CASSPQGTGSRSGANVLTF